The next 28 T cell receptor beta chains were all read from a single sample in a study of vaccination effects on CD4 cells after COVID-19. For these TCRs, the target antigens are not known. Before sequencing took place, the ViraFEST assay used viral peptide pools to expand antigen-specific CD4+ T cells. Culture lasted under 13 days before CD4+ T cell isolation. Vaccinated recipients, who were negative for nucleocapsid antibodies, had no history of SARS-CoV-2 infection. Profiled with immunoSEQ multiplex PCR; TCRdb holds only in-frame clones, not every one. The top ten hold 26% of the sample, which has about 41,000 clones, roughly 70% seen once. This specimen consisted of CD4+ T cells from PBMCs cultured with HCoV-OC43 spike peptides, obtained before COVID-19 vaccination. Subset indicated: HCoV-OC43 spike overlapping peptide pool stimulation. These receptors were collected from a human donor who received a COVID-19 vaccine.

This clone has a single count. The chain recombines TRBV3-1 (or the pseudogene TRBV3-2) with TRBJ2-3; 9 positions match TRBD2. This CDR3 spans 18 amino acids. V shed 3 bases and J 2 bases; nucleotides not matched to a gene: 12. Germline V lookup: CDR1 LGHDT, CDR2 YNNKEL (reference sequence). CDR3 DNA: TGTGCCAGCAGCCACATATTCCTGACTAGCGGAACCACAGATACGCAGTATTTT. Its protein is CASSHIFLTSGTTDTQYF.

J is TRBJ2-3 and V is TRBV7-2; TRBD1 matches at 7 bases. The CDR3 is 15 residues long. Germline V gene lookup returns CDR1 SGHTA and CDR2 FQGNSA. J gave up 1 base and V 1 base, and 2 bases lay outside the gene matches. This CDR3 is CASSLVTGGTDTQYF. Written as DNA, the CDR3 is TGTGCCAGCAGCTTAGTTACAGGGGGCACAGATACGCAGTATTTT.

The chain links TRBV6-6 to TRBJ1-6; 8 bases fit TRBD1. CDR3 length equals 13 residues. The V gene's germline CDR1 is MNHNY and CDR2 SVGAGI (reference sequence). The junction had 8 bases not matched to a gene; V was cut back by 6 bases and J by 13 bases. The DNA for the CDR3 is TGTGCCAGCAGCTCCGGGACAGGTTCCCCCCTCCACTTT. Translation: CASSSGTGSPLHF.

The V call is TRBV9, the J call TRBJ2-5; D may be TRBD2 (7 bases). CDR1 is SGDLS, CDR2 YYNGEE, per germline. This CDR3 comprises 15 residues. V was shortened by 6 bases and J by 5 bases, with 20 bases between the two germline ends. This chain's CDR3 is CASTRAAGALETQYF. Written as DNA, the CDR3 is TGTGCCAGCACCCGGGCGGCGGGGGCCTTGGAGACCCAGTACTTC. Drawing the rest from reference TRBV9 and TRBJ2-5, the complete variable domain is DSGVTQTPKHLITATGQRVTLRCSPRSGDLSVYWYQQSLDQGLQFLIQYYNGEERAKGNILERFSAQQFPDLHSELNLSSLELGDSALYFCASTRAAGALETQYFGPGTRLLVL.

The chain employs TRBV11-1 and TRBJ2-2; D gene uncertain. V lost 1 base, J lost 4 bases, and 13 bases lay in between. This CDR3 region has 16 residues. Per germline, CDR1 SGHAT and CDR2 FQDESV (reference sequence). DNA of the CDR3: TGTGCCAGCAGCTTAGTGGCTCGGCGCGGCACCGGGGAGCTGTTTTTT. Protein sequence: CASSLVARRGTGELFF.

The J gene is TRBJ1-4, the V gene TRBV28; tentatively, D is TRBD1 (5 bases). V lost 3 bases to trimming and J lost 8 bases, with 10 bases between them. The germline CDR1 and CDR2 sequences are MDHEN and SYDVKM. This CDR3 spans 13 amino acids. The CDR3 reads CASSLGRVEKLFF. CDR3 nucleotide sequence: TGTGCCAGCAGTTTGGGCAGGGTGGAAAAACTGTTTTTT.

The chain joins TRBV7-2 to TRBJ2-1, with D hard to call. Trimming stripped 2 bases from V and 5 bases from J, with 16 bases between. CDR3 length equals 16 residues. In germline, CDR1 is SGHTA, CDR2 FQGNSA. Written as DNA, the CDR3 is TGTGCCAGCAGCTTAATAAGAACGGGTCCAAACAATGAGCAGTTCTTC. Its translation is CASSLIRTGPNNEQFF.

The chain recombines TRBV7-9 with TRBJ2-7; D call uncertain. The CDR3 spans 12 residues. Per germline, CDR1 SEHNR and CDR2 FQNEAQ (reference sequence). Trimming cost V 11 bases and J 2 bases, with 13 bases left between them. As DNA, the CDR3 is TGTGCCCCCCGGCGCCACACCTACGAGCAGTACTTC. This translates into CAPRRHTYEQYF.

The chain carries TRBV3-1 (or the pseudogene TRBV3-2) and TRBJ1-1, with a possible D match to TRBD1 (5 bases). The CDR3 runs 14 residues. Looked up from germline, CDR1 is LGHDT and CDR2 is YNNKEL (reference sequence). V was clipped by 0 bases and J by 4 bases, with 9 bases between them. CDR3 in DNA: TGTGCCAGCAGCCAAGAGCTGGGGCGCACTGAAGCTTTCTTT. It translates to CASSQELGRTEAFF.

Here the CDR3 DNA reads TGTGCCAGCAGTGGTCTAGATACGCAGTATTTT. Encoded protein: CASSGLDTQYF. The chain joins TRBV2 to TRBJ2-3; D is ambiguous. V was clipped by 4 bases and J by 5 bases, with 4 bases between them. Germline values: CDR1 SNHLY, CDR2 FYNNEI. This CDR3 region has 11 residues. The full variable domain, its missing parts supplied by reference TRBV2 and TRBJ2-3, is EPEVTQTPSHQVTQMGQEVILRCVPISNHLYFYWYRQILGQKVEFLVSFYNNEISEKSEIFDDQFSVERPDGSNFTLKIRSTKLEDSAMYFCASSGLDTQYFGPGTRLTVL.

This clone was seen a handful of times. The gene calls are TRBV27 and TRBJ2-5, with 7 bases lining up with TRBD1. The CDR3 is made up of 16 amino acids. Germline lookup yields CDR1 MNHEY and CDR2 SMNVEV (reference sequence). Germline trimming cut 6 bases from V and 4 bases from J; bases unmatched to any gene: 14. CDR3 sequence (DNA): TGTGCCAGCAGACTCAACCGACAGGGATGGGTAGAGACCCAGTACTTC. Residues: CASRLNRQGWVETQYF.

CDR3 in amino acids: CASSKVKGSNTEAFF. The CDR3 coding sequence is TGTGCCAGCAGCAAAGTGAAAGGGTCAAACACTGAAGCTTTCTTT. The chain combines TRBV21-1 with TRBJ1-1. TRBV21-1 is shown as a pseudogene. This CDR3 contains 15 residues.

This sequence joins TRBV7-9 and TRBJ2-3; 10 nucleotides line up with TRBD2. With V trimmed by 1 base and J by 8 bases, 12 bases remained unmatched. Germline CDR1 is SEHNR and CDR2 is FQNEAQ (reference sequence). The CDR3 runs 17 residues. Written as DNA, the CDR3 is TGTGCCAGCAGCTTAGTCAGGTCTAGCGGGGGCCCCGGTACGCAGTATTTT. It is translated as CASSLVRSSGGPGTQYF.

V and J are TRBV30 and TRBJ1-5; D ambiguous. Germline-derived CDR1 and CDR2 are GTSNPN and SVGIG (reference sequence). CDR3 length equals 15 residues. V lost 3 bases, J lost 6 bases, and 18 bases lay in between. The CDR3 sequence is CAWSPRGSAVQPQHF. The CDR3, as DNA: TGTGCCTGGAGCCCCCGTGGGAGTGCGGTTCAGCCCCAGCATTTT.

The chain carries TRBV27 and TRBJ2-3, with TRBD2 identical over 13 bases. The length of the CDR3 is 19 residues. With 0 bases clipped from V and 5 bases from J, the junction kept 11 bases outside the gene matches. Germline CDR1 reads MNHEY; CDR2 reads SMNVEV (reference sequence). CDR3: CASSLSAPGLAGEVDTQYF. CDR3 coding DNA: TGTGCCAGCAGTTTATCGGCCCCCGGACTAGCGGGAGAGGTAGATACGCAGTATTTT.

The chain links TRBV6-5 to TRBJ1-1; D is unresolved. V dropped 11 bases and J dropped 5 bases, with 12 bases sitting between them. The length of the CDR3 is 11 residues. The germline V gene encodes CDR1 MNHEY and CDR2 SVGAGI. The CDR3 DNA is TGTGCCCTAGACCACGGGACTGAAGCTTTCTTT. Amino acids: CALDHGTEAFF.

This chain connects TRBV5-1 to TRBJ1-2; TRBD1 matches 8 bases. Germline V CDR1 and CDR2: SGHRS, YFSETQ. Trimming at V came to 4 bases and at J to 4 bases, leaving 6 bases not matched to a gene. The length of the CDR3 is 14 residues. The CDR3 coding sequence is TGCGCCAGCAGCACAGGACAGGGTTCCTATGGCTACACCTTC. It is translated as CASSTGQGSYGYTF.

Here the CDR3 DNA reads TGCGCCAGCACCACCTCGGGGACAGGGAGCAATGAGCAGTTCTTC. Translation: CASTTSGTGSNEQFF. The chain carries TRBV5-1 and TRBJ2-1; 9 nucleotides line up with TRBD1. The CDR3 is 15 residues long. Germline-derived CDR1 and CDR2 are SGHRS and YFSETQ. After removal of 6 bases from V and 6 bases from J, the junction contained 10 bases not matched to a gene.

The V call is TRBV4-1, the J call TRBJ2-3; D not certain. This CDR3 region has 16 residues. Germline-derived CDR1 and CDR2 are MGHRA and YSYEKL. The ends were cut back, 1 base at V and 0 bases at J, with 11 bases in the middle. The CDR3 is CASSQVDLVSTDTQYF. CDR3 DNA: TGCGCCAGCAGCCAAGTAGACTTGGTTAGCACAGATACGCAGTATTTT.

The chain is built from TRBV5-1 and TRBJ2-3, with 8 bases identical to TRBD2. This CDR3 spans 15 amino acids. The trim removed 4 bases at V and 3 bases at J, leaving 7 bases unmatched. Germline V gene data show CDR1 as SGHRS and CDR2 as YFSETQ. The CDR3 is CASSLEGGGTDTQYF. For the CDR3, the DNA is TGCGCCAGCAGCCTAGAGGGCGGGGGGACAGATACGCAGTATTTT.

The gene calls are TRBV4-3 and TRBJ1-1, with D possibly matching TRBD1 (6 bases). The CDR3 has 16 amino acids. Germline CDR1 is LGHNA and CDR2 is YSLEER. Trimming left V 3 bases short and J 0 bases short, with 14 bases between. The CDR3 sequence: CASSQLGGSLNTEAFF. The CDR3 DNA reads TGCGCCAGCAGCCAGTTGGGGGGCAGCCTGAACACTGAAGCTTTCTTT.

The sample holds a few counts of this clone. The rearrangement uses TRBV6-5 and TRBJ2-5; TRBD1 agrees at 9 bases. Germline V lookup: CDR1 MNHEY, CDR2 SVGAGI. V was pared by 6 bases and J by 7 bases, with 12 bases of the junction left unmatched. CDR3 length: 15 amino acids. Here the CDR3 DNA reads TGTGCCAGCAGCCGCGACGGACAGGGGTATGGGACCCAGTACTTC. Its protein is CASSRDGQGYGTQYF.

The chain links TRBV7-9 to TRBJ2-7; TRBD2 agrees at 8 bases. Losses at the gene ends were 4 bases for V and 0 bases for J; bases not matched to a gene: 2. This CDR3 is 14 amino acids long. From germline, CDR1 is SEHNR and CDR2 FQNEAQ (reference sequence). In DNA, the CDR3 is TGTGCCAGCAGCTCGGGGGGGAGCTCCTACGAGCAGTACTTC. This encodes CASSSGGSSYEQYF.

The V gene is TRBV18, the J gene TRBJ2-1; D remains unclear. This CDR3 has 14 amino acids. Trimming took 3 bases from V and 0 from J, leaving 6 bases between them. Germline CDR1 and CDR2: KGHSH and LQKENI. The CDR3 DNA reads as TGTGCCAGCTCACCTTCCGGCTCCTACAATGAGCAGTTCTTC. The encoded protein is CASSPSGSYNEQFF.

This clone showed up just once. The V call is TRBV5-1, the J call TRBJ2-3; 12 bases align to TRBD1. Germline-derived CDR1 and CDR2 are SGHRS and YFSETQ. The V and J ends lost 9 bases and 4 bases, in that order; junction bases with no gene match: 12. This CDR3 has 16 amino acids. DNA of the CDR3: TGCGCCACCTCTGCATTGGGACAGGGGGCCGCAGATACGCAGTATTTT. Translating gives CATSALGQGAADTQYF.

V gene TRBV6-5 combines with J gene TRBJ2-7; possible D gene TRBD2, 5 bases. V gave up 2 bases and J gave up 3 bases, with 5 bases separating them. From germline, CDR1 is MNHEY and CDR2 SVGAGI. CDR3 length: 12 residues. CDR3 sequence (DNA): TGTGCCAGCAGTTACCGGGGCTACGAGCAGTACTTC. Translation gives CASSYRGYEQYF.

This clone was counted only a few times. The chain links TRBV7-9 to TRBJ1-5; D might be TRBD1 (6 bases). Per the germline V gene, CDR1 is SEHNR and CDR2 is FQNEAQ (reference sequence). This CDR3 has 16 residues. Trimming took 2 bases from V and 1 from J, leaving 12 bases between them. The CDR3 reads CASSLLETGSNQPQHF. For the CDR3, the DNA is TGTGCCAGCAGCTTATTAGAGACAGGCAGCAATCAGCCCCAGCATTTT.

This sequence joins TRBV5-5 and TRBJ1-1, with D uncertain. Trimming removed 2 bases at V and 0 bases at J, with 8 bases between. CDR3 length: 14 amino acids. Germline V gene data show CDR1 as SGHKS and CDR2 as YYEKEE (reference sequence). CDR3 residues: CASSFEVMNTEAFF. CDR3 DNA: TGTGCCAGCAGCTTCGAGGTCATGAACACTGAAGCTTTCTTT.